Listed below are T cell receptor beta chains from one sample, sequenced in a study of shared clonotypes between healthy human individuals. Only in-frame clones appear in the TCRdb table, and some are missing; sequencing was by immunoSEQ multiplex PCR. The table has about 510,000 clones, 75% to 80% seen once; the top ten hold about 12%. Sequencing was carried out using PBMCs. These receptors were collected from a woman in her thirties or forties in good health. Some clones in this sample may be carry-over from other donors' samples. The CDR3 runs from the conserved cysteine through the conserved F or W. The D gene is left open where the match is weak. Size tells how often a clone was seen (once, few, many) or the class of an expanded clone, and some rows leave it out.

DNA: TGTGCCAGCAGCCTAGGACTAGCGGGGAACAATGAGCAGTTCTTC
CDR3: CASSLGLAGNNEQFF
V: TRBV7-6
size: .
D: TRBD2
J: TRBJ2-1

DNA: TGTGCCAGTAGTATTCCGGGCACAATGGCTCAGCCCCAGCATTTT
CDR3: CASSIPGTMAQPQHF
V: TRBV19
size: .
D: .
J: TRBJ1-5

DNA: TGCGCCAGCAGCTCCGTCAATGGACACCAAGAGACCCAGTACTTC
CDR3: CASSSVNGHQETQYF
V: TRBV5-1
size: .
D: .
J: TRBJ2-5

DNA: TGTGCCAGCAGCTTATCCGTTGGAGGCACCGGGGAGCTGTTTTTT
CDR3: CASSLSVGGTGELFF
V: TRBV7-3
size: .
D: .
J: TRBJ2-2

DNA: TGTGCCAGCAGCGTAGTAGGGGCAAACTACAATGAGCAGTTCTTC
CDR3: CASSVVGANYNEQFF
V: TRBV9
size: .
D: .
J: TRBJ2-1

DNA: TGTGCCTGGAGTCGGTCGGCTAGCGGGGCCTACGAGCAGTACTTC
CDR3: CAWSRSASGAYEQYF
V: TRBV30
size: .
D: TRBD2
J: TRBJ2-7

DNA: TGTGCCAGCAGTTTGGTAGGGTCTGAGCCGAACACTGAAGCTTTCTTT
CDR3: CASSLVGSEPNTEAFF
V: TRBV28
size: .
D: .
J: TRBJ1-1

DNA: TGTGCCGCGGGGGGAGCAGAGACCCAGTACTTC
CDR3: CAAGGAETQYF
V: TRBV18
size: .
D: TRBD2
J: TRBJ2-5

DNA: TGTGCCTGGACACACGCCAGTAACGTCCTGACTTTC
CDR3: CAWTHASNVLTF
V: TRBV30
size: .
D: .
J: TRBJ2-6

DNA: TGCGCCAGCAGCCAGGGCTGGGGGGTGACCTACAATGAGCAGTTCTTC
CDR3: CASSQGWGVTYNEQFF
V: TRBV4-3
size: .
D: .
J: TRBJ2-1

DNA: TGTGCCAGCAGCTTAGGCGACAGGGGCACTAATGAAAAACTGTTTTTT
CDR3: CASSLGDRGTNEKLFF
V: TRBV11-2
size: .
D: TRBD1
J: TRBJ1-4

DNA: TGCGCCAGCAGCTCCCATGGACAGGGCACTGAAGCTTTCTTT
CDR3: CASSSHGQGTEAFF
V: TRBV5-1
size: .
D: TRBD1
J: TRBJ1-1

DNA: TGTGCCAGTAGTCCAACGGCTATCCAAGAGACCCAGTACTTC
CDR3: CASSPTAIQETQYF
V: TRBV19
size: .
D: .
J: TRBJ2-5

DNA: TGTGCCAGCAGTGAAGGTCCGACAGGGAGCGGGGCCAACGTCCTGACTTTC
CDR3: CASSEGPTGSGANVLTF
V: TRBV6-1
size: .
D: TRBD1
J: TRBJ2-6

DNA: TGTGCCAGCAGTTTACTAGCGGGAGATGAGACCCAGTACTTC
CDR3: CASSLLAGDETQYF
V: TRBV27
size: once
D: TRBD2
J: TRBJ2-5

DNA: TGTGCCACCAGCAGAGAAAGGGAAGGTCCAAGCCCCCAGCATTTT
CDR3: CATSREREGPSPQHF
V: TRBV15
size: many
D: .
J: TRBJ1-5

DNA: TGTGCCTGGACTCAAGGTCAGCAGTTTGGCTACACCTTC
CDR3: CAWTQGQQFGYTF
V: TRBV30
size: once
D: .
J: TRBJ1-2

DNA: TGTGCCAGCAGCACAAATAGGGACAGCCTGTACGAGCAGTACTTC
CDR3: CASSTNRDSLYEQYF
V: TRBV7-8
size: many
D: TRBD1
J: TRBJ2-7